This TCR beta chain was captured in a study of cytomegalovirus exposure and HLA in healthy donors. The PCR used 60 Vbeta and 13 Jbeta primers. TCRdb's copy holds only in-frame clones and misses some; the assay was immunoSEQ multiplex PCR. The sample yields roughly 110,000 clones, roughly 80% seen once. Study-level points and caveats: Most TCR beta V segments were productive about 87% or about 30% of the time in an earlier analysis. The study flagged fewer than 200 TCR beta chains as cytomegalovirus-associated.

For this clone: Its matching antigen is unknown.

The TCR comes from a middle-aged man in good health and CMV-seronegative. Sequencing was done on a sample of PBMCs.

CDR3 sequence reads: CASSVTGGQETQYF. Here the CDR3 DNA reads TGTGCCAGCAGCGTTACAGGGGGCCAAGAGACCCAGTACTTC. The V and J genes are TRBV9 and TRBJ2-5, with 8 bases that match TRBD1. The ends lost 2 bases at V and 1 base at J; junction bases unmatched: 1. CDR1 SGDLS and CDR2 YYNGEE come from the germline V gene. The CDR3 loop spans 14 amino acids.